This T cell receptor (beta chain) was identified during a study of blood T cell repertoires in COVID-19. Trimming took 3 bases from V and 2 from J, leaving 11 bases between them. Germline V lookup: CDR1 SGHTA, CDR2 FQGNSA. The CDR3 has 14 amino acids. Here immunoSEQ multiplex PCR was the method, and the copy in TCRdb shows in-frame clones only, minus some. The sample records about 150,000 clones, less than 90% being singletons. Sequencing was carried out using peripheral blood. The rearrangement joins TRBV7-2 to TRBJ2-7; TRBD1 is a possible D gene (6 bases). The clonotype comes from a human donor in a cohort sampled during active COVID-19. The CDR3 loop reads CASSFRTATYEQYF. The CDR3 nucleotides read TGTGCCAGCAGCTTCCGGACAGCCACCTACGAGCAGTACTTC.